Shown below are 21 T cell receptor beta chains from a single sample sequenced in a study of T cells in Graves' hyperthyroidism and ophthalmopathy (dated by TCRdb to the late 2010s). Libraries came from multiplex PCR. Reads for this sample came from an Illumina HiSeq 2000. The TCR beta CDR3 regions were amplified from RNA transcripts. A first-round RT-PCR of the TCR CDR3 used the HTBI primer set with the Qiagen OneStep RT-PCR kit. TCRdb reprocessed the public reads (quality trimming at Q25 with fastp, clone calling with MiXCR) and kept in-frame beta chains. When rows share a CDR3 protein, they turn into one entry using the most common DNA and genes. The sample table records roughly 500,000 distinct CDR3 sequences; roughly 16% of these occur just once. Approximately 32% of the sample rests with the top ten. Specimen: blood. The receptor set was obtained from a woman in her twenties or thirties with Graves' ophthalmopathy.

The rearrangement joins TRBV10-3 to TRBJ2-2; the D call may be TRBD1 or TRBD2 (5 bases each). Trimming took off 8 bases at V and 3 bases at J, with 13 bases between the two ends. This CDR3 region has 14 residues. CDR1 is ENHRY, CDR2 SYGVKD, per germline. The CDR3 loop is CAISAGTYTGELFF. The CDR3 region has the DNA TGTGCCATCTCCGCCGGGACCTACACCGGGGAGCTGTTTTTT.

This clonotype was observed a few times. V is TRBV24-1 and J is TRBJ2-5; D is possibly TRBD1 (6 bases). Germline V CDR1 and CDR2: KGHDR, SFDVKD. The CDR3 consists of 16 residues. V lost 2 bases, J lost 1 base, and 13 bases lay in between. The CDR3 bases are TGTGCCACCAGTGATTCCCCTCGGGACACCCAAGAGACCCAGTACTTC. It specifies CATSDSPRDTQETQYF.

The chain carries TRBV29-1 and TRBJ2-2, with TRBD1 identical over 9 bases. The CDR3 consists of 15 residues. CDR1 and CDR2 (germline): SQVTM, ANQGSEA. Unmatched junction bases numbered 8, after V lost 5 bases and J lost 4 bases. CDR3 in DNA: TGCAGCGTTAGGGACAGGGAAGGAAGCACCGGGGAGCTGTTTTTT. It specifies CSVRDREGSTGELFF.

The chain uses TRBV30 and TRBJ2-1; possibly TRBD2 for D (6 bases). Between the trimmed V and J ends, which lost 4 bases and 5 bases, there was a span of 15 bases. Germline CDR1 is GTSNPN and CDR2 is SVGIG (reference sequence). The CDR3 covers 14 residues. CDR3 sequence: CAWNPFSGHNEQFF. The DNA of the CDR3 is TGTGCCTGGAACCCCTTTAGCGGCCACAATGAGCAGTTCTTC.

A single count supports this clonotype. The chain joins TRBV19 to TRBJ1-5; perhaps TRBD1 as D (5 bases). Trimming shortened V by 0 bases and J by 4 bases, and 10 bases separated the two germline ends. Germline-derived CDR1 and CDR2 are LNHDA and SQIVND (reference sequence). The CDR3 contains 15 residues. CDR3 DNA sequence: TGTGCCAGTAGTATAGATATATGGGGGAATCAGCCCCAGCATTTT. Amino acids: CASSIDIWGNQPQHF.

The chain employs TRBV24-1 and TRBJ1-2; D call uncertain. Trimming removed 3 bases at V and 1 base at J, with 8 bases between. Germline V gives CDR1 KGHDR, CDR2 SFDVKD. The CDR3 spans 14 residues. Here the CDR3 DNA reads TGTGCCACCAGTGATGCCGACGGTAACTATGGCTACACCTTC. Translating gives CATSDADGNYGYTF.

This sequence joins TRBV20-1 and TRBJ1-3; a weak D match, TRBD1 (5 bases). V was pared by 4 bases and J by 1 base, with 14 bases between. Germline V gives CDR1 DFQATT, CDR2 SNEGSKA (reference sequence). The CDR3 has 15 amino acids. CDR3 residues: CSAMAGGGSGNTIYF. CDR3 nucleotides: TGCAGTGCTATGGCCGGGGGTGGTTCTGGAAACACCATATATTTT.

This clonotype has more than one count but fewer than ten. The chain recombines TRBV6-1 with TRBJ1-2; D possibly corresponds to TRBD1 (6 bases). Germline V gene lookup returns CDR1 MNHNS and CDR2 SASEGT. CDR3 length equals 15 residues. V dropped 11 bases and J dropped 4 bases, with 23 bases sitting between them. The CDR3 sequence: CASKLGGLGIYGYTF. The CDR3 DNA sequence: TGTGCCTCAAAACTGGGGGGCCTCGGGATCTATGGCTACACCTTC.

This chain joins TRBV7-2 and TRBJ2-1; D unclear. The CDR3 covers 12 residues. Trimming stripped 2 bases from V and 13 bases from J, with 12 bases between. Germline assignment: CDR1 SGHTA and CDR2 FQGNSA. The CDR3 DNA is TGTGCCAGCAGCTTAAACGGGTATTTTCAGTTCTTC. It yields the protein CASSLNGYFQFF. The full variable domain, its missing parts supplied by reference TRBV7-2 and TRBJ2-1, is GAGVSQSPSNKVTEKGKDVELRCDPISGHTALYWYRQSLGQGLEFLIYFQGNSAPDKSGLPSDRFSAERTGGSVSTLTIQRTQQEDSAVYLCASSLNGYFQFFGPGTRLTVL.

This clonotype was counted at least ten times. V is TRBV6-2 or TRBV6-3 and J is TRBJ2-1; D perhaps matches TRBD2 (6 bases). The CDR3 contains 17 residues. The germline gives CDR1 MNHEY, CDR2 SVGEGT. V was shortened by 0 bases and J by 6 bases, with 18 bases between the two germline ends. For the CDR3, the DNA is TGTGCCAGCAGTTACTCGAGCTCGGGACTGCCGGTCAATGAGCAGTTCTTC. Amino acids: CASSYSSSGLPVNEQFF.

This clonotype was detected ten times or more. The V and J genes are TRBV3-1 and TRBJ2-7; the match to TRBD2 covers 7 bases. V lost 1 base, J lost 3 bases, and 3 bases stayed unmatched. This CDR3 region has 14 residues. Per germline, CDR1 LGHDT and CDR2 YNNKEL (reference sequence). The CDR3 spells CASSQVASGYEQYF. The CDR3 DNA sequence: TGTGCCAGCAGCCAAGTCGCTAGCGGCTACGAGCAGTACTTC.

CDR3 residues: CASSSQGYRGYGYTF. The DNA for the CDR3 is TGTGCCAGCAGTTCCCAGGGCTACCGCGGCTATGGCTACACCTTC. The V call is TRBV28, the J call TRBJ1-2, with D tentatively TRBD1 (5 bases). V lost 4 bases, J lost 4 bases, and 16 bases lay in between. Germline V lookup: CDR1 MDHEN, CDR2 SYDVKM. The CDR3 covers 15 residues.

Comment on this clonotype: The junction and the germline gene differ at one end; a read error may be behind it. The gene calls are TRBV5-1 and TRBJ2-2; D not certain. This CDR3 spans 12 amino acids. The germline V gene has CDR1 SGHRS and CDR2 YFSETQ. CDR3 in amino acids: CVSSFSTGELFF. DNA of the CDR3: TGCGTCAGCAGTTTTAGTACCGGGGAGCTGTTTTTT.

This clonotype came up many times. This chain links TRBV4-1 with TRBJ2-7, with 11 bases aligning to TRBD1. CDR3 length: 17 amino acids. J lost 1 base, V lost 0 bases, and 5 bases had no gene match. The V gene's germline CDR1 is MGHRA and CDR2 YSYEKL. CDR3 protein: CASSQDWTGGWSYEQYF. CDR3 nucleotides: TGCGCCAGCAGCCAAGACTGGACAGGGGGCTGGTCCTACGAGCAGTACTTC.

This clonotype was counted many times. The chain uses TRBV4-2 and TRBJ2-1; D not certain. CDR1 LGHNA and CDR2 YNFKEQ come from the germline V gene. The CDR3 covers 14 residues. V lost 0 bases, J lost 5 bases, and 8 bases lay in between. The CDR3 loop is CASSQETRDNEQFF. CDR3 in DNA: TGTGCCAGCAGCCAAGAAACCCGGGACAATGAGCAGTTCTTC.

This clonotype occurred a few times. The CDR3 DNA is TGTGCCAGCAGCTACGGGGCTGAAGACGAGCAGTACTTC. Its translation is CASSYGAEDEQYF. V and J are TRBV5-5 and TRBJ2-7; D might be TRBD1 or TRBD2, each matching 5 bases. The CDR3 runs to 13 residues. Germline CDR1 SGHKS, CDR2 YYEKEE (reference sequence). V was cut by 3 bases and J by 5 bases, with 12 bases left in between.

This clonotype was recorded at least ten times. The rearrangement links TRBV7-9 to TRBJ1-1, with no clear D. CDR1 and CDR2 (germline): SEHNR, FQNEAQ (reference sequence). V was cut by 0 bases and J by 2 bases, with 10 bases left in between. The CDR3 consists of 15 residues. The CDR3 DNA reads TGTGCCAGCAGCTTAGCGCAATTGGAAAACACTGAAGCTTTCTTT. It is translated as CASSLAQLENTEAFF.

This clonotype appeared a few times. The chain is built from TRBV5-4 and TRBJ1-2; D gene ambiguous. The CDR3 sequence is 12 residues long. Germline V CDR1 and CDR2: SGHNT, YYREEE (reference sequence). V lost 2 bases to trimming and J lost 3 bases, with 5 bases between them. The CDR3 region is CASSLHDYGYTF. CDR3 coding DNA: TGTGCCAGCAGCTTACATGACTATGGCTACACCTTC.

The CDR3 coding sequence is TGCAGTGCGACAGGGATGGGGGGCTCTGGAAACACCATATATTTT. This gives the protein CSATGMGGSGNTIYF. This sequence joins TRBV20-1 and TRBJ1-3; 7 positions agree with TRBD1. This CDR3 region has 15 residues. CDR1 is DFQATT and CDR2 is SNEGSKA in the germline V gene (reference sequence). The trim removed 6 bases at V and 0 bases at J, leaving 8 bases unmatched.

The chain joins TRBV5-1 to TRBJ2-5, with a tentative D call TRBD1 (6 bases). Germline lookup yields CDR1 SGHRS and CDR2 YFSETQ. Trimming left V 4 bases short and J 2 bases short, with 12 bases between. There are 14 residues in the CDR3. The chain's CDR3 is CASSRGQQQETQYF. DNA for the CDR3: TGCGCCAGCAGCCGTGGACAGCAGCAAGAGACCCAGTACTTC. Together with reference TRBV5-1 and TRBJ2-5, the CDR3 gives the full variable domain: KAGVTQTPRYLIKTRGQQVTLSCSPISGHRSVSWYQQTPGQGLQFLFEYFSETQRNKGNFPGRFSGRQFSNSRSEMNVSTLELGDSALYLCASSRGQQQETQYFGPGTRLLVL.

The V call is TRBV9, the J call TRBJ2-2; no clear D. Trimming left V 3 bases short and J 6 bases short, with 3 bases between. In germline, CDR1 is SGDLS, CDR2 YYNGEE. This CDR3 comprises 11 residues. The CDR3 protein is CASSAPGELFF. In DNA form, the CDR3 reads TGTGCCAGCAGCGCCCCCGGGGAGCTGTTTTTT.